The clone carrying this T cell receptor (beta chain) was seen a handful of times. Its specificity is unknown. This sample stems from a study of graft-versus-host responses after intestinal transplantation. Study-level information: Isolated intestinal, liver-intestinal, or multivisceral transplants were what recipients had. Induction using anti-thymocyte globulin, followed by tacrolimus and steroids for two to three years, was given to all recipients.

Overall study results and limits: Some GvH clones were seen earlier in gut or blood, suggesting intestinal origin. Early post-transplant HvG declines were associated with peak circulating GvH clone levels.

Assay used: immunoSEQ multiplex PCR; TCRdb lists only in-frame clones, some missing. Of around 88,000 clones listed, over 80% are singletons. The CDR3 extends over 16 amino acids. V lost 8 bases to trimming and J lost 3 bases, with 22 bases between them. Germline CDR1 reads SNHLY; CDR2 reads FYNNEI. Sequencing used unstimulated CD8+ T cells sorted from spleen or lymph node cells, obtained before intestinal transplant. The rearrangement uses TRBV2 and TRBJ1-1, with D unclear. The receptor's source is a human donor who received an intestinal transplant. The CDR3 region has the DNA TGTGCCAGCCGAGAGTCGTGGCCCCGACTCGACACTGAAGCTTTCTTT. Amino acids: CASRESWPRLDTEAFF.